This T cell receptor beta chain was sequenced during a study of regulatory T cells in long-lasting Graves disease. Assembly of TCR beta libraries relied on iRepertoire HTBI primers together with Arm-PCR of CDR3 regions. From the multiplex PCR reads, TCRdb called clonotypes with MiXCR, one entry per CDR3 protein. The sample includes about 540,000 distinct CDR3 sequences, about 13% of them seen just once. This clonotype has ten or more counts. This CDR3 region has 14 residues. Trimming cost V 8 bases and J 4 bases, with 18 bases left between them. The germline V gene has CDR1 MRHNA and CDR2 SNTAGT. The time point: newly diagnosed GD, antithyroid drugs for less than 3 months. From RNA extracted from PBMCs, the TCR library was made. These data also formed part of another study, on T cells in Graves' hyperthyroidism and ophthalmopathy.

The source was peripheral blood mononuclear cells (PBMCs), collected at new diagnosis, from a patient treated with antithyroid drugs. The TCR comes from a man younger than 40 with Graves disease. V is TRBV6-4 and J is TRBJ2-7; tentatively, D is TRBD2 (7 bases). This chain's CDR3 is CASPQGGDGYEQYF. The CDR3, as DNA: TGTGCCAGCCCTCAAGGGGGGGACGGGTACGAGCAGTACTTC.